This TCR beta chain was found in a study of CD8+CD57+ T cells in acquired aplastic anemia. The overall study: Mean DNA quantity obtained from sorted CD4+ and CD8+ cells was about 3 ug.

The TCR beta profiling, which covered VDJ combination and CDR3 sequence, was carried out using genomic DNA as the template. MiXCR, run by TCRdb on the reads, gives a single entry per CDR3 protein. The table shows hundreds of thousands of distinct CDR3 sequences, with under 60% occurring only once. Individuals selected for sequencing had exhibited CD8+CD57+ cell expansion on flow cytometry. V was cut by 1 base and J by 2 bases, with 9 bases left in between. Per the germline V gene, CDR1 is MGHRA and CDR2 is YSYEKL. The CDR3 consists of 14 residues. This TCR came from a human donor with aplastic anemia. The chain joins TRBV4-1 to TRBJ2-7; no clear D gene. The sample comprised sorted CD4+, CD8+, or CD8+CD57+ T cells (not recorded which) from PBMCs. The CDR3 reads CASSQGAVAYEQYF. The CDR3 nucleotides are TGCGCCAGCAGCCAAGGGGCAGTCGCCTACGAGCAGTACTTC.